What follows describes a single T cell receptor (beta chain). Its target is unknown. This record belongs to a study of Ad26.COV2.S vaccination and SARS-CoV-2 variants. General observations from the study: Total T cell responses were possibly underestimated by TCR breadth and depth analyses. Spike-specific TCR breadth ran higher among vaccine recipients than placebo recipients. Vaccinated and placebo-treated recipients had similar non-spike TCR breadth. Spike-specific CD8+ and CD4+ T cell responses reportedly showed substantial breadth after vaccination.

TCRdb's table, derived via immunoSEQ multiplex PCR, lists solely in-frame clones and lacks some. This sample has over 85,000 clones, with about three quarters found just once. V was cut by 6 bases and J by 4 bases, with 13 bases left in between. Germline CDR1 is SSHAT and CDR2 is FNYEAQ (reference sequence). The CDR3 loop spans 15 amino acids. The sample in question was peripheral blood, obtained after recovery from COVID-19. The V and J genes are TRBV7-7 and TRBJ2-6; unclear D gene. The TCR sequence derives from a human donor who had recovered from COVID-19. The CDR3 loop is CASRSLRLGANVLTF. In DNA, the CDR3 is TGTGCCAGCAGATCACTACGGTTAGGGGCCAACGTCCTGACTTTC. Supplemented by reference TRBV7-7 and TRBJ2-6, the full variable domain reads GAGVSQSPRYKVTKRGQDVTLRCDPISSHATLYWYQQALGQGPEFLTYFNYEAQPDKSGLPSDRFSAERPEGSISTLTIQRTEQRDSAMYRCASRSLRLGANVLTFGAGSRLTVL.